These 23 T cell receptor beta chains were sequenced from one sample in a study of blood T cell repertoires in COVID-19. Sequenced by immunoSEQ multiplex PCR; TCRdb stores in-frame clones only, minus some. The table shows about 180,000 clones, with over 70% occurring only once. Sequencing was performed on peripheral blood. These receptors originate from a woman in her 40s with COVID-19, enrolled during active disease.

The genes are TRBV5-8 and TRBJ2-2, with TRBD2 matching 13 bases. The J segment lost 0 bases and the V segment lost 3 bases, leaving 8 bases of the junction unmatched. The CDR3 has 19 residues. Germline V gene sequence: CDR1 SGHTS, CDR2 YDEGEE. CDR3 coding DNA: TGTGCCAGCAGCTCATCCCTGGGACTAGCGGGGCCGAACACCGGGGAGCTGTTTTTT. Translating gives CASSSSLGLAGPNTGELFF.

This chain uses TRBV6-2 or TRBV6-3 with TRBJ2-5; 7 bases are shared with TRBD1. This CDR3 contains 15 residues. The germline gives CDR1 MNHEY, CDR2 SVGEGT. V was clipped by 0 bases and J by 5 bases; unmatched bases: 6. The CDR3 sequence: CASSYSRGRGETQYF. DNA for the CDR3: TGTGCCAGCAGTTACTCGAGGGGGCGAGGGGAGACCCAGTACTTC.

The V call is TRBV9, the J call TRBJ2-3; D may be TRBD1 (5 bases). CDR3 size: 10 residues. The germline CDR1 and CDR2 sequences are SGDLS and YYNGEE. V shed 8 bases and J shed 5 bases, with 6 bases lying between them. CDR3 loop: CASRGDTQYF. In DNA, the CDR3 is TGTGCCAGTAGGGGAGATACGCAGTATTTT.

The CDR3 protein is CASSVDIGEDYGYTF. The CDR3 nucleotides read TGTGCCAGCAGCGTAGATATAGGGGAGGACTATGGCTACACCTTC. This chain connects TRBV9 to TRBJ1-2, with D possibly being TRBD1 (5 bases). Deletions cut 0 bases from V and 3 bases from J, with 12 bases between. The CDR3 covers 15 residues. From germline, CDR1 is SGDLS and CDR2 YYNGEE.

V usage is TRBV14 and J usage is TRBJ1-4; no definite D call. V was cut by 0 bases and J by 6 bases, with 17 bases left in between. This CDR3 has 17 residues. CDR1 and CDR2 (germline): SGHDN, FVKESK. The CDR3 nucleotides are TGTGCCAGCAGCCAAGAAAACCCTTGGACTTTGGATGAAAAACTGTTTTTT. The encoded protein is CASSQENPWTLDEKLFF.

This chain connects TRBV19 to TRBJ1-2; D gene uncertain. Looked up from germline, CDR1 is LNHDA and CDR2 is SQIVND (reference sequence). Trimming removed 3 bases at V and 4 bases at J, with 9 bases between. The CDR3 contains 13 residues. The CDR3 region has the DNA TGTGCCAGTAGTATCCCTGGGCTCTATGGCTACACCTTC. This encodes CASSIPGLYGYTF.

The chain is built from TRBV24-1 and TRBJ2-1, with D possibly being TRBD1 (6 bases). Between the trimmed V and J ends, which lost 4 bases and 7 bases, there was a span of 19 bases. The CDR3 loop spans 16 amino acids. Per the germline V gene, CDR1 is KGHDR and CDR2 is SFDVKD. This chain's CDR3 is CATSDRKGGSLNEQFF. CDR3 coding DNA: TGTGCCACCAGTGACCGGAAAGGGGGTTCCTTGAATGAGCAGTTCTTC.

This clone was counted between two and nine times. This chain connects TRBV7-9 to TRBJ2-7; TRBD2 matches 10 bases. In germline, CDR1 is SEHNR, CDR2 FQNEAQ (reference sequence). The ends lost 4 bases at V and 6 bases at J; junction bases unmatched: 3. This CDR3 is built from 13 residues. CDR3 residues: CASSYRLAGEQYF. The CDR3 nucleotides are TGTGCCAGCAGCTACCGACTAGCGGGCGAGCAGTACTTC.

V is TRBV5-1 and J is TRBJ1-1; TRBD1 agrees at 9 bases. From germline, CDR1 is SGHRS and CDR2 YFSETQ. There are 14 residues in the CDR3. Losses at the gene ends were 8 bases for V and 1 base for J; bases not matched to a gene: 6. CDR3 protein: CASLQGAGNTEAFF. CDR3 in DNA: TGCGCCAGTCTACAGGGGGCGGGGAACACTGAAGCTTTCTTT.

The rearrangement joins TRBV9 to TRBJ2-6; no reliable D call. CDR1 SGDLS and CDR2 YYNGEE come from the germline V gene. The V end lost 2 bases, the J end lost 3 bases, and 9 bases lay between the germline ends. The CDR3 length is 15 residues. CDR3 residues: CASSVSRGGANVLTF. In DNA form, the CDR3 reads TGTGCCAGCAGCGTGTCCCGAGGTGGGGCCAACGTCCTGACTTTC.

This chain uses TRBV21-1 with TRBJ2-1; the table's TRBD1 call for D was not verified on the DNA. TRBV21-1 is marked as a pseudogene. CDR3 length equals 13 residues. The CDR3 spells CASSKEGWEEQFF. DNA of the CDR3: TGTGCCAGCAGCAAAGAGGGGTGGGAAGAGCAGTTCTTC.

The CDR3 nucleotides read TGTGCCGGCTCTAGGGGGGGATCCACTGAAGCTTTCTTT. The encoded protein is CAGSRGGSTEAFF. V is TRBV6-5 and J is TRBJ1-1, with D possibly TRBD1 on 6 matching bases. The CDR3 has 13 amino acids. Germline V gene sequence: CDR1 MNHEY, CDR2 SVGAGI. V lost 11 bases and J 4 bases, leaving 17 bases between the germline ends.

CDR3 nucleotide sequence: TGCGCCAGCAGCCCCCGGACTCCGGGGGAGCAGTACTTC. Its translation is CASSPRTPGEQYF. The gene calls are TRBV5-1 and TRBJ2-7, with TRBD2 as a possible D gene (5 bases). Germline CDR1 and CDR2: SGHRS and YFSETQ. Trimming cost V 4 bases and J 7 bases, with 15 bases left between them. The CDR3 extends over 13 amino acids.

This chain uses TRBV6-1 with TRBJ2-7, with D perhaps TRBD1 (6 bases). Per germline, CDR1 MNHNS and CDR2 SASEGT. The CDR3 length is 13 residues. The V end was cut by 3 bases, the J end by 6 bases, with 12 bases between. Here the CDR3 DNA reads TGTGCCAGCAGTGAGGGCAGGGGTGTCGAGCAGTACTTC. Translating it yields CASSEGRGVEQYF.

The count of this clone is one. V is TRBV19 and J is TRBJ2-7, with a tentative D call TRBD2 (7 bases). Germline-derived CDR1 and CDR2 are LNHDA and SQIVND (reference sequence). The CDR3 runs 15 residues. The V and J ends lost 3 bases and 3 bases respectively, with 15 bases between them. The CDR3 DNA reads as TGTGCCAGTAGTATTGCGTCGGGGGGACACTACGAGCAGTACTTC. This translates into CASSIASGGHYEQYF.

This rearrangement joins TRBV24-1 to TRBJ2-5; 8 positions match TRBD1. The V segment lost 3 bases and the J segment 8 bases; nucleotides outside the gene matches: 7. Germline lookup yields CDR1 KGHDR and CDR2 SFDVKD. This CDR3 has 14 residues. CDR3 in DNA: TGTGCCACCAGTGATACTGGACAGGGAGAAACCCAGTACTTC. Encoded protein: CATSDTGQGETQYF.

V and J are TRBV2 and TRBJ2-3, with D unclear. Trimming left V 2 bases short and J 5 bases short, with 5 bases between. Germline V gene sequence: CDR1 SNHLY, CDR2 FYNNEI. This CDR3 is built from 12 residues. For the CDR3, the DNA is TGTGCCAGCAGTGAAACGCGAGATACGCAGTATTTT. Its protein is CASSETRDTQYF.

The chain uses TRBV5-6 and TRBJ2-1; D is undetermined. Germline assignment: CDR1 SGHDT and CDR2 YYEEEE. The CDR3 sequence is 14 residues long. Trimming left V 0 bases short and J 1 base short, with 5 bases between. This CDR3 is CASSLGASYNEQFF. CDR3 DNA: TGTGCCAGCAGCTTGGGCGCTTCCTACAATGAGCAGTTCTTC.

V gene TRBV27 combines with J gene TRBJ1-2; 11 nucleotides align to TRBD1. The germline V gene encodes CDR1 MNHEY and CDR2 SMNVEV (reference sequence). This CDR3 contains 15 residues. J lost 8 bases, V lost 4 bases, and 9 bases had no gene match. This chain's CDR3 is CASSSKTGTGGGYTF. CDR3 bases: TGTGCCAGCAGTTCCAAGACCGGGACAGGGGGAGGCTACACCTTC.

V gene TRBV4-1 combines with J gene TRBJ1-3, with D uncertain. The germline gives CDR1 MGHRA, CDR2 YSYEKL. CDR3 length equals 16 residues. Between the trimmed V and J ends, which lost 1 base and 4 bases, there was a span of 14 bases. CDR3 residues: CASSQGPGTKGNTIYF. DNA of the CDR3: TGCGCCAGCAGCCAAGGGCCGGGAACGAAAGGAAACACCATATATTTT.

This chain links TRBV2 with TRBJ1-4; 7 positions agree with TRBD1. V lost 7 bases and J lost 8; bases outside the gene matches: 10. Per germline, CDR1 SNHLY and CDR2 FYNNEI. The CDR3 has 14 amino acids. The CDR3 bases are TGTGCCAGCAATCGACAGGGAAGATCAGAAAAACTGTTTTTT. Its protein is CASNRQGRSEKLFF.

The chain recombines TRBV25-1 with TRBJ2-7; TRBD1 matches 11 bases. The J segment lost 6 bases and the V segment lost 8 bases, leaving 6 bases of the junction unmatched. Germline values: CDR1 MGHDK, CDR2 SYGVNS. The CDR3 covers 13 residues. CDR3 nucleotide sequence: TGTGCCAGCTTCGGACAGGGGGCGAGCGAGCAGTACTTC. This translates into CASFGQGASEQYF.

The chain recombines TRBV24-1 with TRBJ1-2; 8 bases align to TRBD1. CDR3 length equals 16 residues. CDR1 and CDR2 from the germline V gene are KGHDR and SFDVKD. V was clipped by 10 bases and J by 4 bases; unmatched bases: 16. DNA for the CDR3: TGTGCCACAGGGGACCTTTCGGGGGACAGGACCTATGGCTACACCTTC. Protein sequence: CATGDLSGDRTYGYTF.